The clone carrying this T cell receptor beta chain turned up a few times. The germline gives CDR1 LGHNA, CDR2 YNFKEQ. Trimming took 4 bases from V and 1 from J; bases not matched to a gene: 2. The CDR3 is 14 residues long. This sample is drawn from a study of T cells in Graves' hyperthyroidism and ophthalmopathy. Amplification yielded TCR beta CDR3 regions, with RNA transcripts as the source. A set of HTBI primers served as the primers for a first-round RT-PCR of the TCR CDR3. MiXCR, applied by TCRdb to the multiplex PCR reads, yields one record per CDR3 protein. The sample has roughly 740,000 distinct CDR3 sequences, approximately 16% seen once; the top ten hold under 10%. Stability of Graves' hyperthyroidism was defined as absent ophthalmopathy progression within 18 months. Exclusion of patients followed from uncontrolled infection, other autoimmune disease, pregnancy or lactation.

This rearrangement joins TRBV4-2 to TRBJ1-1, with 8 bases identical to TRBD1. Material for sequencing was blood. The source is a young man with Graves' hyperthyroidism. The CDR3 DNA is TGTGCCAGCAGCCGGGGGACAGGGAACACTGAAGCTTTCTTT. Residues: CASSRGTGNTEAFF.